This entry lists 3 T cell receptor beta chains sequenced from one sample in a study of cytomegalovirus exposure and HLA in healthy donors. Researchers ran the PCR with 60 Vbeta and 13 Jbeta primers. Sequenced by immunoSEQ multiplex PCR; TCRdb stores in-frame clones only, minus some. The profile covers about 160,000 clones, with 65% to 85% appearing a single time and over 6% taken by the ten largest. Sample: PBMCs. These receptors all stem from a man aged 40-49 years in good health and CMV-seropositive.

The genes are TRBV19 and TRBJ1-1; a weak D match, TRBD1 (5 bases). Between the trimmed V and J ends, which lost 6 bases and 1 base, there was a span of 9 bases. Germline V gene sequence: CDR1 LNHDA, CDR2 SQIVND (reference sequence). This CDR3 is 13 amino acids long. The CDR3 DNA sequence: TGTGCCAGTAGGGGGACTGGGAACACTGAAGCTTTCTTT. Translating it yields CASRGTGNTEAFF.

In its sample, this clone was seen once. CDR3 coding DNA: TGTGCCAGCAGCTTAGCCCCGACTAGGGCAGATACGCAGTATTTT. It yields the protein CASSLAPTRADTQYF. This chain joins TRBV11-1 and TRBJ2-3, with D possibly matching TRBD2 (6 bases). From germline, CDR1 is SGHAT and CDR2 FQDESV (reference sequence). Trimming stripped 0 bases from V and 4 bases from J, with 11 bases between. CDR3 size: 15 residues.

V usage is TRBV6-4 and J usage is TRBJ2-3; 9 bases line up with TRBD1. CDR3 size: 16 residues. Germline lookup yields CDR1 MRHNA and CDR2 SNTAGT. With 5 bases clipped from V and 4 bases from J, the junction kept 10 bases outside the gene matches. The CDR3 nucleotides are TGTGCCAGCAGTCCTTTCGGGGGACAGGGAGCAGATACGCAGTATTTT. Translating it yields CASSPFGGQGADTQYF.